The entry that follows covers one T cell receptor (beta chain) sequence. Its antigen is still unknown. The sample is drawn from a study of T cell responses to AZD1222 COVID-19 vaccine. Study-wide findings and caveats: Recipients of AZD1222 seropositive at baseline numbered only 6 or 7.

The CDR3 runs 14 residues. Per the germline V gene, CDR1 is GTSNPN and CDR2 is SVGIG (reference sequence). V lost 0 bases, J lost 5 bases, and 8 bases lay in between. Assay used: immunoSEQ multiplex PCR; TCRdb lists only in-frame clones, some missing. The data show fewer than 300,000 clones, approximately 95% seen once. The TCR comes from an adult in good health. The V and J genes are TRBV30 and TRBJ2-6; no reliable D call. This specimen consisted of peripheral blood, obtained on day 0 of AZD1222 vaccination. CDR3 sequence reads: CAWSVTLWANVLTF. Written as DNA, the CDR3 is TGTGCCTGGAGTGTGACGCTCTGGGCCAACGTCCTGACTTTC.